This T cell receptor beta chain was captured in a study of T cells in Graves' hyperthyroidism and ophthalmopathy. Broader study findings: The authors' 13 V-J model separated ophthalmopathy from stable hyperthyroidism. Blood samples included most of the expanded thyroid clonotypes exceeding 0.001.

As for this clonotype: The antigen is undetermined.

The CDR3 length is 13 residues. Germline V gene data show CDR1 as SNHLY and CDR2 as FYNNEI. V was clipped by 8 bases and J by 0 bases, with 10 bases between them. Researchers amplified the TCR beta CDR3 regions from RNA transcripts. The HTBI set primed first-round TCR CDR3 RT-PCR. MiXCR, applied by TCRdb to the multiplex PCR reads, yields one record per CDR3 protein. The table records about 260,000 distinct CDR3 sequences, 20% to 30% of them present only once. This sequence originates from a man aged 35-49 years with Graves' hyperthyroidism that later progressed to Graves' ophthalmopathy. The chain is built from TRBV2 and TRBJ2-5, with D perhaps TRBD2 (6 bases). Material: blood. The CDR3 region has the DNA TGTGCCAGCGCACGGGGGAACCAAGAGACCCAGTACTTC. This sequence encodes CASARGNQETQYF.